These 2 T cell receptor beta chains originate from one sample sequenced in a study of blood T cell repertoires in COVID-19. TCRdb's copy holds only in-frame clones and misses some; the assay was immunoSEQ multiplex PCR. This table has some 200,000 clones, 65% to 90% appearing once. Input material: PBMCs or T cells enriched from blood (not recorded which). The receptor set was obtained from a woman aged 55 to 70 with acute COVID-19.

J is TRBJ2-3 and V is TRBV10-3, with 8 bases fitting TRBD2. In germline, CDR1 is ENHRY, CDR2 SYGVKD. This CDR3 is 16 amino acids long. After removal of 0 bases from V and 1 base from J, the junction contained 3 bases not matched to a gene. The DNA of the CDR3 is TGTGCCATCAGTGAGTCCGGGCGGGGGGGCACAGATACGCAGTATTTT. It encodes CAISESGRGGTDTQYF.

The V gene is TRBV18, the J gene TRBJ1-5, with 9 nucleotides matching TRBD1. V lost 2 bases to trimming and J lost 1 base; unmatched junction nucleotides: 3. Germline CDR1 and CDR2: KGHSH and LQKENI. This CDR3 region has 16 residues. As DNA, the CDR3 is TGTGCCAGCTCACCAGGGACAGGGATAAGCAATCAGCCCCAGCATTTT. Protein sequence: CASSPGTGISNQPQHF.